This TCR beta chain was retrieved from a study of siplizumab effects on memory and regulatory T cells (dated by TCRdb to 2018 to 2020). About the study as a whole: The effect of the anti-CD2 antibody siplizumab on alloreactive T-cell subsets was examined in allogeneic mixed lymphocyte reactions constructed from human PBMCs.

The cysteine opens and the phenylalanine closes a CDR3 of 14 amino acids. Here the CDR3 DNA is all that survives: 42 bases in frame from base 1. CDR1 and CDR2, looked up from the germline V gene, are MNHNS and SASEGT. V lost 4 bases and J lost 6 bases, and the count of bases not matched to a germline gene is 7. Sorted unstimulated T cells and proliferating T cells recovered from mixed lymphocyte reactions were subjected to TCRbeta CDR3 sequencing. Fresh whole blood from around eleven HLA-typed healthy donors served as the source for isolating PBMCs. Concerning this clone itself: What this receptor recognizes is not known. Within one base of it there is no much larger clone, and no base qualities were kept.

Paper-wide results and their limitations: Because sequences at frequencies below about 10^-5 were poorly captured, only a minor fraction of alloreactive clones could be mapped back to unstimulated subsets. Unstimulated naive T cells appeared to be more diverse than memory T cells, and naive cells seemed to make a substantial contribution to the alloresponse. For roughly 80-95% of proliferating CD4+ or CD8+ clones, no naive or memory phenotype could be assigned. Of the alloreactive CD4+ clones that could be mapped, the Treg-derived share averaged around 70% with siplizumab compared with under 35% in control reactions. The cumulative frequency of alloreactive sequences that could be traced back to unstimulated CD4+ memory T cells was significantly reduced by siplizumab. Whether proliferating Tregs from siplizumab cultures actually had suppressive function was not functionally confirmed.

Preparation of the library involved the immunoSEQ multiplex PCR assay. About 10^5 TCR templates per sample were assayed by the deep sequencing platform. Genomic DNA extracted from sorted T cells was used for TCRbeta CDR3 sequencing. Under the source paper's analysis protocol: The R programming language was used for clonal analysis of TCRbeta CDR3 data. Unstimulated samples were compared with post-reaction CFSE-low samples to define alloreactive CD4+ and CD8+ clones. Regulatory or non-regulatory origin of alloreactive CD4+ clones was assigned by matching sequences to the sorted unstimulated Treg and non-Treg repertoires. Sourced from immuneACCESS, this table was stored by TCRdb with only in-frame sequences that have V and J called. A share of the clones is absent; for the studies checked, an unresolved V gene accounts for under half, and the remainder has no known explanation. V and J calls and clone size are given by that table; D and trimming were obtained from the DNA. The sample data list 120,000 or so clones, and roughly 92% of these were observed just once. 1.3% of the sample comes from the top ten.

Sequencing used CD4+ T cells sorted from blood. The clonotype comes from a human donor in good health. The V and J segments used are TRBV6-1 and TRBJ2-7; the junction holds 9 bases that match TRBD1. The DNA sequence is TGTGCCAGCAGTGTAACCGGGACAGGGTCCGAGCAGTACTTC. It specifies CASSVTGTGSEQYF.